This T cell receptor (beta chain) originates from a study of T cell responses to AZD1222 COVID-19 vaccine. Whole-study results and caveats: Spike-specific TCR breadth and depth were elevated following two AZD1222 doses.

About this clone: Its antigen remains unidentified.

Sequencing used immunoSEQ multiplex PCR; TCRdb keeps in-frame clones, though not all of them. The sample lists about 160,000 clones; approximately 90% were seen once. Germline CDR1 is LGHNA and CDR2 is YNFKEQ. The V and J ends lost 0 bases and 4 bases, in that order; junction bases with no gene match: 5. The length of the CDR3 is 15 residues. This rearrangement joins TRBV4-2 to TRBJ1-2; 7 nucleotides agree with TRBD1. This specimen consisted of peripheral blood, obtained on day 0 of AZD1222 vaccination. The receptor's source is an adult in good health. The chain's CDR3 is CASSQERAGGYGYTF. CDR3 DNA sequence: TGTGCCAGCAGCCAAGAAAGGGCAGGGGGCTATGGCTACACCTTC.